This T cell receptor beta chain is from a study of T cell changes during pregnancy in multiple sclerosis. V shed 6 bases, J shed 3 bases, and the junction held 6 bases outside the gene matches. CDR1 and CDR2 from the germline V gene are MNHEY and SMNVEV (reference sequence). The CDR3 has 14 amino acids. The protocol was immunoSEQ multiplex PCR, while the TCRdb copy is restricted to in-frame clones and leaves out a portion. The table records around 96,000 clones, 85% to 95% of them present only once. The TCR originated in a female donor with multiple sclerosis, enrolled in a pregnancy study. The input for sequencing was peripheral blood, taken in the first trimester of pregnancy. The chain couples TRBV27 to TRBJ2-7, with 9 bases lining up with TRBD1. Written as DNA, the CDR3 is TGTGCCAGCAGGAACAGGGGGCCAAACTACGAGCAGTACTTC. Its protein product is CASRNRGPNYEQYF.